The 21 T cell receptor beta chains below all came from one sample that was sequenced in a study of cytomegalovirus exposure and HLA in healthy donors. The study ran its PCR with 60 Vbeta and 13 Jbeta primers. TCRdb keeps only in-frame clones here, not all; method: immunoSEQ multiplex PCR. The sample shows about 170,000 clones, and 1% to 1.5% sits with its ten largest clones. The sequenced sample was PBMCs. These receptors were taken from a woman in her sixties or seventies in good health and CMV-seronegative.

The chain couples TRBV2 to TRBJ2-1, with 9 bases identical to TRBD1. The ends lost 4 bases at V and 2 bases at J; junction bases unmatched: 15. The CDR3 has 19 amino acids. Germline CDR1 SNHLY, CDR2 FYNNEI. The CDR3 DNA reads TGTGCCAGCAGTGTGTTTAGCTGGGGGGGACAGGGAACCTACAATGAGCAGTTCTTC. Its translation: CASSVFSWGGQGTYNEQFF.

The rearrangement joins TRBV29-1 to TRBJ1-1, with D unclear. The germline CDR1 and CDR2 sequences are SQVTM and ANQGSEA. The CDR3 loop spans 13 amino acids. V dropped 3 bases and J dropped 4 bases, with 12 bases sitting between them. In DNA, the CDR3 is TGCAGCGTTGATGAGCAAACGGGCACTGAAGCTTTCTTT. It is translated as CSVDEQTGTEAFF.

CDR3 nucleotide sequence: TGTGCCAGTAGTCGGGACAGCCTAGCCAAAAACATTCAGTACTTC. Translation gives CASSRDSLAKNIQYF. V usage is TRBV19 and J usage is TRBJ2-4, with 7 nucleotides matching TRBD1. The trim removed 5 bases at V and 0 bases at J, leaving 4 bases unmatched. Germline lookup yields CDR1 LNHDA and CDR2 SQIVND (reference sequence). CDR3 length: 15 residues.

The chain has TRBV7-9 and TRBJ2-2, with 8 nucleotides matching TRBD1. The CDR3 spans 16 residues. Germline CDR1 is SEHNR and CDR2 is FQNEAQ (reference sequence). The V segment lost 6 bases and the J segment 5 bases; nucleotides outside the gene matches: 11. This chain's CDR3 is CASSRATGVGTGELFF. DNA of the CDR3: TGTGCCAGCAGTCGGGCGACAGGGGTTGGGACCGGGGAGCTGTTTTTT.

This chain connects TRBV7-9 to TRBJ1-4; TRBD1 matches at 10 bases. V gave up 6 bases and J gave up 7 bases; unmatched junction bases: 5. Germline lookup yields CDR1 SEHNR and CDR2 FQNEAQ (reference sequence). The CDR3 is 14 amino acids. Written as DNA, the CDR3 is TGTGCCAGCAGTATAGGACAGGGGGTTGAAAAACTGTTTTTT. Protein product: CASSIGQGVEKLFF. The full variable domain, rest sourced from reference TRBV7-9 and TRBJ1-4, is DTGVSQNPRHKITKRGQNVTFRCDPISEHNRLYWYRQTLGQGPEFLTYFQNEAQLEKSRLLSDRFSAERPKGSFSTLEIQRTEQGDSAMYLCASSIGQGVEKLFFGSGTQLSVL.

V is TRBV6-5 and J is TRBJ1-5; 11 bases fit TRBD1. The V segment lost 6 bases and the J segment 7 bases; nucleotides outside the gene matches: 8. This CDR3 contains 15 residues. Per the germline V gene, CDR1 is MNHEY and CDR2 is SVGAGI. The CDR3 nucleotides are TGTGCCAGCAGCTCCGGACAGGGGGCAAGACAGCCCCAGCATTTT. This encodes CASSSGQGARQPQHF.

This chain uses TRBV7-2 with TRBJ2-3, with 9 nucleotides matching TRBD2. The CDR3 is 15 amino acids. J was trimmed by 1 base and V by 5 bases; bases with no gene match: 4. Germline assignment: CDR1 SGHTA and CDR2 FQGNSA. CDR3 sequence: CASSPAGGGTDTQYF. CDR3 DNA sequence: TGTGCCAGCAGCCCGGCGGGGGGGGGCACAGATACGCAGTATTTT.

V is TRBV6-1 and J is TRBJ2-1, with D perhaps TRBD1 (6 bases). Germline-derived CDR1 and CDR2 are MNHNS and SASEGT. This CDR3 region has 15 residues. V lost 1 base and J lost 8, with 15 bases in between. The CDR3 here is CASSEERQVGYEQFF. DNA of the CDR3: TGTGCCAGCAGTGAAGAACGACAGGTCGGGTATGAGCAGTTCTTC.

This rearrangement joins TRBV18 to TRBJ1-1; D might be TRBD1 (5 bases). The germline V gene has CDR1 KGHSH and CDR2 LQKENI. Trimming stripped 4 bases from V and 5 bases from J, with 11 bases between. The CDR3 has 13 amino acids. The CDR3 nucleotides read TGTGCCAGCTCACTCGGACAAGGGACTGAAGCTTTCTTT. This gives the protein CASSLGQGTEAFF.

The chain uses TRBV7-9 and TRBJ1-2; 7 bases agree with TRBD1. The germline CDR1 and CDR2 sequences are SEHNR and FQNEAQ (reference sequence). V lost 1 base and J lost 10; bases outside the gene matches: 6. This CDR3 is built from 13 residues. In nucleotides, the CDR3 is TGTGCCAGCAGCTTAGAGGGGGGACAGTTCTACACCTTC. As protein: CASSLEGGQFYTF.

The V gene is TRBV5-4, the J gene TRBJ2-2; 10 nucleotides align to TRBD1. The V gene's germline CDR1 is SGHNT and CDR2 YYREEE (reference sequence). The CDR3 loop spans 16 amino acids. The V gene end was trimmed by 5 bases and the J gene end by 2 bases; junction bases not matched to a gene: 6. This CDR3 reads CASSQGQGSNTGELFF. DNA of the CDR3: TGTGCCAGCAGTCAGGGACAGGGGAGCAACACCGGGGAGCTGTTTTTT.

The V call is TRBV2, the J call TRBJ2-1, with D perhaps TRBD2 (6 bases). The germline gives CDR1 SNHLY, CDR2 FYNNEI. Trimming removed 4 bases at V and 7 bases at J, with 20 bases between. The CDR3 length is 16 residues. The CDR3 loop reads CASSGGLWGAGNEQFF. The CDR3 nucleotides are TGTGCCAGCAGTGGGGGGTTATGGGGCGCGGGGAATGAGCAGTTCTTC. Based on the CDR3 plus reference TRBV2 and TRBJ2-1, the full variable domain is EPEVTQTPSHQVTQMGQEVILRCVPISNHLYFYWYRQILGQKVEFLVSFYNNEISEKSEIFDDQFSVERPDGSNFTLKIRSTKLEDSAMYFCASSGGLWGAGNEQFFGPGTRLTVL.

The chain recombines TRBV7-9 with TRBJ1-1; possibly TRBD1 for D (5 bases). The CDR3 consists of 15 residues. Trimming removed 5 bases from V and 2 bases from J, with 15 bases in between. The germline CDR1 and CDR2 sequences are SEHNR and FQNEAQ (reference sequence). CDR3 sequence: CASSPVDSFNTEAFF. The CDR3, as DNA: TGTGCCAGCAGCCCGGTAGACAGTTTTAACACTGAAGCTTTCTTT.

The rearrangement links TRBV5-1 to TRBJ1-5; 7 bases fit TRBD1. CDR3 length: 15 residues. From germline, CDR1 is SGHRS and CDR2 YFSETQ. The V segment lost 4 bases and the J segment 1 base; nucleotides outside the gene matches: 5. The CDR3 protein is CASSPTGASNQPQHF. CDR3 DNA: TGCGCCAGCAGCCCTACAGGGGCGAGCAATCAGCCCCAGCATTTT.

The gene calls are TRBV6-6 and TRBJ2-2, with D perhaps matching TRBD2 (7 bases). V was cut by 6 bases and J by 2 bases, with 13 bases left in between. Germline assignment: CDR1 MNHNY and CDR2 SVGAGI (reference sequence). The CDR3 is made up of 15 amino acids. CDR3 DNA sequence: TGTGCCAGCAGCCATGGCGGGGGCAACACCGGGGAGCTGTTTTTT. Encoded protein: CASSHGGGNTGELFF.

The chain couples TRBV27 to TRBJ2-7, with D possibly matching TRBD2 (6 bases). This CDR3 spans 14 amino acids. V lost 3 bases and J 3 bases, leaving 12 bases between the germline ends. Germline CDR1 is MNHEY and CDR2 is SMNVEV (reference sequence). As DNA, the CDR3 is TGTGCCAGCAGTTTCGTCGGGGGAGTCTACGAGCAGTACTTC. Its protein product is CASSFVGGVYEQYF.

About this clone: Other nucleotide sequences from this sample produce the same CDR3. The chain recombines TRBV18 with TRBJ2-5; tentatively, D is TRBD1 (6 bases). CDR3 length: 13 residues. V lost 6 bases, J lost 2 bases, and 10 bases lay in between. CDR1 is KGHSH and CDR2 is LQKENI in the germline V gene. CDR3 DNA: TGTGCCAGCTCTCCCGGACAGCAAGAGACCCAGTACTTC. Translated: CASSPGQQETQYF. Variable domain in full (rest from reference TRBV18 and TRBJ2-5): NAGVMQNPRHLVRRRGQEARLRCSPMKGHSHVYWYRQLPEEGLKFMVYLQKENIIDESGMPKERFSAEFPKEGPSILRIQQVVRGDSAAYFCASSPGQQETQYFGPGTRLLVL.

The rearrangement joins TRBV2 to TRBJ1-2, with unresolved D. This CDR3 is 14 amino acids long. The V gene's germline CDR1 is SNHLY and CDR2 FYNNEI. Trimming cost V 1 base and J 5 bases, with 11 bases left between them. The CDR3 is CASSEEAGPYGYTF. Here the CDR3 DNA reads TGTGCCAGCAGTGAAGAAGCGGGCCCGTATGGCTACACCTTC.

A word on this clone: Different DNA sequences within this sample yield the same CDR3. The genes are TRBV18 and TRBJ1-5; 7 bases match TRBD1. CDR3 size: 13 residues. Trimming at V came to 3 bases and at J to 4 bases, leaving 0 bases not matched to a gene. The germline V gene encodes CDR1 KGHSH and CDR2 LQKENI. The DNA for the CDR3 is TGTGCCAGCTCACCGGACAGGAATCAGCCCCAGCATTTT. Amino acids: CASSPDRNQPQHF.

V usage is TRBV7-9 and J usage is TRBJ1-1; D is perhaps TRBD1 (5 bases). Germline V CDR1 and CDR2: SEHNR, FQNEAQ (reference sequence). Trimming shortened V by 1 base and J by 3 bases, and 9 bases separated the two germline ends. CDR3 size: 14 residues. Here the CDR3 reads CASSLEAGHTEAFF. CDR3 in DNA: TGTGCCAGCAGCTTAGAGGCAGGGCACACTGAAGCTTTCTTT.

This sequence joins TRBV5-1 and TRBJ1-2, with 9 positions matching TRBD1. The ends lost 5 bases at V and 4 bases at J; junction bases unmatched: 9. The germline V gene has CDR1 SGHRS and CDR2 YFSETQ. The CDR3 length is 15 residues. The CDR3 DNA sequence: TGCGCCAGCAGTCCCGGGACAGGGATCGTCTATGGCTACACCTTC. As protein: CASSPGTGIVYGYTF.